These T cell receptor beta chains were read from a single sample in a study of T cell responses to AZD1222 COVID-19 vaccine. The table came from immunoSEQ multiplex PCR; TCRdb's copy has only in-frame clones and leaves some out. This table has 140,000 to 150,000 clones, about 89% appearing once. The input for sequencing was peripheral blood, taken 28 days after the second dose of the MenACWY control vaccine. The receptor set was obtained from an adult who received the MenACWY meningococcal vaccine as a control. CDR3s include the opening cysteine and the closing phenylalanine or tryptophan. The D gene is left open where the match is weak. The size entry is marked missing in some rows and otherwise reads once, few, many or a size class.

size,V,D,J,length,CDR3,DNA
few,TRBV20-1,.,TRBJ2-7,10,CSARIGEQYF,TGCAGTGCTAGAATCGGCGAGCAGTACTTC
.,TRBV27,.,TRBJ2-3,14,CASRGRGPTDTQYF,TGTGCCAGCAGGGGGCGGGGGCCCACAGATACGCAGTATTTT
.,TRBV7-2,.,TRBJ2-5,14,CASSLSGSRETQYF,TGTGCCAGCAGCTTAAGTGGGAGCAGGGAGACCCAGTACTTC
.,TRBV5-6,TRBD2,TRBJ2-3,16,CASSLVGTSGTDTQYF,TGTGCCAGCAGCTTGGTTGGGACTAGCGGCACAGATACGCAGTATTTT
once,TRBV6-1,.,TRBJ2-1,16,CASSEERLRLAYEQFF,TGTGCCAGCAGTGAAGAGAGGTTAAGGCTAGCATATGAGCAGTTCTTC
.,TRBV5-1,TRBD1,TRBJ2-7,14,CASSGTALPGEQYF,TGCGCCAGCTCGGGGACAGCCCTTCCGGGGGAGCAGTACTTC
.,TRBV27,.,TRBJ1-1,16,CASSQNSGRMNTEAFF,TGTGCCAGCAGTCAAAACTCGGGACGGATGAACACTGAAGCTTTCTTT
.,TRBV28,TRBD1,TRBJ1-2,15,CASSLPGQGAGGYTF,TGTGCCAGCAGTTTACCCGGACAGGGGGCTGGTGGCTACACCTTC
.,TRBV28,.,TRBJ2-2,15,CASTTGGGYTGELFF,TGTGCCAGCACCACAGGTGGGGGATACACCGGGGAGCTGTTTTTT
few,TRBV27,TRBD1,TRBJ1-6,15,CASSTPTGWNSPLHF,TGTGCCAGCAGCACCCCGACAGGGTGGAATTCACCCCTCCACTTT
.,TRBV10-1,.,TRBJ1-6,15,CARTDTGTLNSPLHF,TGCGCCAGAACCGATACCGGGACATTAAATTCACCCCTCCACTTT
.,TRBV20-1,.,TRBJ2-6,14,CSASLGSGANVLTF,TGCAGTGCTAGTCTGGGGTCTGGGGCCAACGTCCTGACTTTC
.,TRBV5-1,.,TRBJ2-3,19,CASTSLVRVGASGTDTQYF,TGCGCCAGCACCTCGTTGGTGAGGGTGGGGGCTAGCGGCACAGATACGCAGTATTTT
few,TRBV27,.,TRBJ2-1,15,CASSLLPGWLNEQFF,TGTGCCAGCAGTTTACTTCCGGGGTGGCTCAATGAGCAGTTCTTC
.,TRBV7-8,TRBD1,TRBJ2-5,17,CASSLPQGTEMEETQYF,TGTGCCAGCAGCTTACCCCAGGGGACAGAAATGGAAGAGACCCAGTACTTC
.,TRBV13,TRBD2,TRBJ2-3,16,CASSLLVAGSTDTQYF,TGTGCCAGCAGCTTACTAGTAGCGGGGAGCACAGATACGCAGTATTTT
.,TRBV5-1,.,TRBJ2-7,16,CASSLASAGAPYEQYF,TGCGCCAGCAGCTTGGCCAGCGCAGGGGCCCCCTACGAGCAGTACTTC
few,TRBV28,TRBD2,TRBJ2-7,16,CASSSPGLAMGYEQYF,TGTGCCAGCAGTTCCCCGGGACTAGCGATGGGCTACGAGCAGTACTTC
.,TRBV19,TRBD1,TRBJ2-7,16,CASSIGAGTDTYEQYF,TGTGCCAGTAGTATAGGTGCAGGGACAGACACCTACGAGCAGTACTTC
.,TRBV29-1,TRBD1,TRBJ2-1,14,CSVETQGVPNEQFF,TGCAGCGTTGAGACGCAGGGGGTCCCCAATGAGCAGTTCTTC
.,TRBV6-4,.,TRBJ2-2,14,CASSAASNTGELFF,TGTGCCAGCAGTGCGGCATCGAACACCGGGGAGCTGTTTTTT
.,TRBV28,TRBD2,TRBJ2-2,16,CASSFPSGPNTGELFF,TGTGCCAGCAGTTTCCCTAGCGGACCGAACACCGGGGAGCTGTTTTTT
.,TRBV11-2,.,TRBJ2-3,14,CASSLDPGTDTQYF,TGTGCCAGCAGCTTAGATCCGGGCACAGATACGCAGTATTTT
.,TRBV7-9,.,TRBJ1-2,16,CASSLSGQSDNYGYTF,TGTGCCAGCAGCTTATCGGGCCAGTCGGATAACTATGGCTACACCTTC
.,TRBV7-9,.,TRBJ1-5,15,CASSLGREGNQPQHF,TGTGCCAGCAGCTTAGGAAGAGAAGGGAATCAGCCCCAGCATTTT
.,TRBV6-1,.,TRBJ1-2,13,CASSESGLGGYTF,TGTGCCAGCAGTGAATCTGGGTTGGGTGGCTACACCTTC
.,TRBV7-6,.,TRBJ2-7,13,CASSPTSPREQYF,TGTGCCAGCAGTCCTACTTCGCCCCGCGAGCAGTACTTC
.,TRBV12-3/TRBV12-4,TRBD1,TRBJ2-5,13,CASRLQGAETQYF,TGTGCCAGCAGACTACAGGGGGCCGAGACCCAGTACTTC
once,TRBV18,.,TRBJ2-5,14,CASSPPLAQETQYF,TGTGCCAGCTCACCACCCCTAGCGCAAGAGACCCAGTACTTC
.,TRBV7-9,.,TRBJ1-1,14,CASSSQSGDTEAFF,TGTGCCAGCAGCTCCCAGTCCGGGGACACTGAAGCTTTCTTT
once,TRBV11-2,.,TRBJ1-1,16,CASSLDYRRANTEAFF,TGTGCCAGCAGCTTAGATTATCGAAGGGCGAACACTGAAGCTTTCTTT
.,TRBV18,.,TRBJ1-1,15,CASSPRVGGDTEAFF,TGTGCCAGCTCACCCAGGGTGGGGGGCGACACTGAAGCTTTCTTT
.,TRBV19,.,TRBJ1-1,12,CASSIVQLKAFF,TGTGCCAGTAGTATAGTACAGCTGAAAGCTTTCTTT